The T cell receptor (beta chain) under discussion was sequenced for a study of post-analysis software for immune sequencing data. Study-level information: Disease trajectories encompassed relapsing-remitting, secondary progressive and progressive-relapsing multiple sclerosis. The study, taken as a whole, reports: Normalized Chao1 diversity was significantly lower in multiple sclerosis patients than in controls. A few TRBV segments occurring more often in patients than controls included TRBV5-6, TRBV5-1 and TRBV20-1. The F measure placed samples prepared in the same batch into strongly shared clusters.

Unique molecular identifiers were present in the TCR beta cDNA libraries. TCRdb re-derived calls from the PCR reads in MiXCR, one entry per CDR3 protein. Of roughly 800,000 distinct CDR3 sequences in the sample, approximately 50% were seen once. Notes on this clonotype: The antigen remains undetermined.

Germline loops: CDR1 DFQATT, CDR2 SNEGSKA (reference sequence). With 3 bases removed from V and 1 base from J, the gap between germline ends came to 15 bases. The CDR3 spans 15 residues. The chain carries TRBV20-1 and TRBJ1-2, with no clear D. The source is a girl aged 10-17 years with multiple sclerosis. Sequenced sample: blood. The CDR3 spells CSARMVGIGNYGYTF. The CDR3 nucleotides read TGCAGTGCTAGGATGGTAGGGATCGGTAACTATGGCTACACCTTC.